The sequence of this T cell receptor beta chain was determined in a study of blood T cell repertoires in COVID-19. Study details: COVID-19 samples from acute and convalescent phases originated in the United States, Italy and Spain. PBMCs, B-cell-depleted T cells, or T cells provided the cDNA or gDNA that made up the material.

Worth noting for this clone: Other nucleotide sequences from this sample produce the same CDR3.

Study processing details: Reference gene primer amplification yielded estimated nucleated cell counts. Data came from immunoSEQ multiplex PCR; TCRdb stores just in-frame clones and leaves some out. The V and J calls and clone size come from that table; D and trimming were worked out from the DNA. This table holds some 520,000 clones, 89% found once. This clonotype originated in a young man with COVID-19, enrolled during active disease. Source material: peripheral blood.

The chain's CDR3 is CASSFTGTDTQYF. The DNA for the CDR3 is TGTGCCAGCAGCTTTACGGGCACAGATACGCAGTATTTT. This rearrangement joins TRBV7-3 to TRBJ2-3; D remains unclear. The CDR3 runs 13 residues. CDR1 is SGHTA and CDR2 is FQGTGA in the germline V gene. V lost 3 bases and J lost 1, with 5 bases in between.